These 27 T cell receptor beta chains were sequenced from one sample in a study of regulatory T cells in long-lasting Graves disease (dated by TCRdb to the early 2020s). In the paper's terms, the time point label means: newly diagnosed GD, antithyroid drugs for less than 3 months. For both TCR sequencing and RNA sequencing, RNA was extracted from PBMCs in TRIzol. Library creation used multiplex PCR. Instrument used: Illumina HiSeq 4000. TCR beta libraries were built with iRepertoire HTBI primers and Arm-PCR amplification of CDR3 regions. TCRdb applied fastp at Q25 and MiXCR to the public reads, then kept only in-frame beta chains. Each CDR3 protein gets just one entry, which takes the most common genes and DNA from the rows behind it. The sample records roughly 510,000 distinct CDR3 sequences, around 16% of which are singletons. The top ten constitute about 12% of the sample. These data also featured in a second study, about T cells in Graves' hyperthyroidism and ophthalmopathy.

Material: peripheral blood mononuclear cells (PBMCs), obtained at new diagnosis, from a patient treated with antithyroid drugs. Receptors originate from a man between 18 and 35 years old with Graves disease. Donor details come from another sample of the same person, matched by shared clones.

The CDR3 is CASSPGTGWTGELFF. CDR3 nucleotides: TGCGCCAGCAGCCCCGGGACAGGGTGGACCGGGGAGCTGTTTTTT. This chain uses TRBV5-1 with TRBJ2-2; TRBD1 agrees at 9 bases. In germline, CDR1 is SGHRS, CDR2 YFSETQ. The J segment lost 5 bases and the V segment lost 4 bases, leaving 6 bases of the junction unmatched. This CDR3 has 15 residues.

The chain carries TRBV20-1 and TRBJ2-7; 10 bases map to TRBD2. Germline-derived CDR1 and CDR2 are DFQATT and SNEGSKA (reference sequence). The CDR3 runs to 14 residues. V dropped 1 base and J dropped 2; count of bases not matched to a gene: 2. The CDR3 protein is CSARASGRPYEQYF. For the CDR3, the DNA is TGCAGTGCTAGAGCTAGCGGGAGACCCTACGAGCAGTACTTC.

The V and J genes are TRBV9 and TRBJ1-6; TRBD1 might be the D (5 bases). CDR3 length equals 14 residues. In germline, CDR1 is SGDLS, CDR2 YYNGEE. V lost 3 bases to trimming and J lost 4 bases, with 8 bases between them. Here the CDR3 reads CASSEDSYNSPLHF. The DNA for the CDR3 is TGTGCCAGCAGCGAAGACAGTTATAATTCACCCCTCCACTTT.

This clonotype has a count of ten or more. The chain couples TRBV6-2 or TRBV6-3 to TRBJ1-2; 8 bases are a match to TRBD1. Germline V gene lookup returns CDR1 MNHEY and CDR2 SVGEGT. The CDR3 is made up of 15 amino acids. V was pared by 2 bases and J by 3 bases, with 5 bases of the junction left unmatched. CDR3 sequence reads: CASSYGTGVDYGYTF. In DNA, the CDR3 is TGTGCCAGCAGTTACGGGACAGGCGTAGACTATGGCTACACCTTC.

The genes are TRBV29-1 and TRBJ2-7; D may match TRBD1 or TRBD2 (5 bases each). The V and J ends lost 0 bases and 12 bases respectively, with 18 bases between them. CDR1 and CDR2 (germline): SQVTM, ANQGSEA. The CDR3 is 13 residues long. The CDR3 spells CSVEEIPGDLRYF. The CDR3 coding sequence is TGCAGCGTTGAAGAAATCCCCGGGGACCTACGGTACTTC.

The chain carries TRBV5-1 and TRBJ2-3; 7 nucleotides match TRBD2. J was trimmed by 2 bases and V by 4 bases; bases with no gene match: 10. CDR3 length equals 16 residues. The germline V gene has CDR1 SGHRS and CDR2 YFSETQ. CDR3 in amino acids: CASSLALASNTDTQYF. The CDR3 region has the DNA TGCGCCAGCAGCCTGGCACTAGCGTCAAACACAGATACGCAGTATTTT.

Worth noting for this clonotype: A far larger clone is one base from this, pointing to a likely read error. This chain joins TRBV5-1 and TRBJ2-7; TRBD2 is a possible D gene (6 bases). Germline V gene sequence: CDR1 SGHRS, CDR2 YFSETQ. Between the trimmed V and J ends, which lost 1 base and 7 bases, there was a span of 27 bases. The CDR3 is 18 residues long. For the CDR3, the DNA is TGCGCCAGCAGCTTGTTTTGGGACTTCTATTCCTCCTACAATGAGCAGTACTTC. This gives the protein CASSLFWDFYSSYNEQYF.

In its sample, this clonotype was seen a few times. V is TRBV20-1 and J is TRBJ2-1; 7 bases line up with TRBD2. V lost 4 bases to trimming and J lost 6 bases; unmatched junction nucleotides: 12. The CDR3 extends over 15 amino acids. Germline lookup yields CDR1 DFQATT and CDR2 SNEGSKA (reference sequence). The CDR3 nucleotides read TGCAGTGCTAATCACCGGACTAGTTTTTCCAATGAGCAGTTCTTC. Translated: CSANHRTSFSNEQFF.

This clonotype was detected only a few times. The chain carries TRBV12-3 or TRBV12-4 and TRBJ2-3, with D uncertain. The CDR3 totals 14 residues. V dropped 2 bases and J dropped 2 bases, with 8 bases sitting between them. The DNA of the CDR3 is TGTGCCAGCAGTTTAAGAATTTTCACAGATACGCAGTATTTT. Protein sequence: CASSLRIFTDTQYF.

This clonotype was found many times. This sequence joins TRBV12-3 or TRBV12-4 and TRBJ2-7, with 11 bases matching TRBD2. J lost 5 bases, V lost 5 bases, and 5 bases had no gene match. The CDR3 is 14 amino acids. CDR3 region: CASSLSGRVDEQYF. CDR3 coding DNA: TGTGCCAGCAGTCTTAGCGGGAGGGTCGACGAGCAGTACTTC.

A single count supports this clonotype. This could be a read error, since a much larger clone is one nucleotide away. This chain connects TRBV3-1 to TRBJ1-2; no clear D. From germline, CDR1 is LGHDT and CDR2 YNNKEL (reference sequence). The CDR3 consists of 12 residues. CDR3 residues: CASSLAIYGYAF. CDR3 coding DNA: TGTGCCAGCAGTTTGGCCATATATGGCTACGCCTTC.

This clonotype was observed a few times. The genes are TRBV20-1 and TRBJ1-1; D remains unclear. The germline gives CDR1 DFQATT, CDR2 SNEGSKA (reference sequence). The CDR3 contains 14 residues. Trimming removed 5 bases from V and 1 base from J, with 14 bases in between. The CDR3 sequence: CSAFYSGWNTEAFF. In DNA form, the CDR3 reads TGCAGTGCTTTTTACAGCGGCTGGAACACTGAAGCTTTCTTT.

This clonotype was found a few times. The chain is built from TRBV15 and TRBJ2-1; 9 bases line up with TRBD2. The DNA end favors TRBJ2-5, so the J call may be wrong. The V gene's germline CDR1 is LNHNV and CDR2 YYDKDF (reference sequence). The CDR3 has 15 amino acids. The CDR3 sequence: CATSSSGLALETQYF. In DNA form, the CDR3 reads TGTGCCACCAGCAGCTCGGGACTAGCTTTAGAGACCCAGTACTTC.

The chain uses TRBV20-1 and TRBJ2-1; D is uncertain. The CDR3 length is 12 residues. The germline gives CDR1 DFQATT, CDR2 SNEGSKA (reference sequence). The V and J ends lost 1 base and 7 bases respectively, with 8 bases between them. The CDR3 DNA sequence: TGCAGTGCTAGAGTAATTGGGAATGAGCAGTTCTTC. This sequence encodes CSARVIGNEQFF.

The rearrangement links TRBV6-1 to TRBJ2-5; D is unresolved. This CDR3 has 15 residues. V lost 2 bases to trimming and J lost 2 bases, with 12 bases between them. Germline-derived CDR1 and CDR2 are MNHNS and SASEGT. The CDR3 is CASSEIIGLQETQYF. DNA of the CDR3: TGTGCCAGCAGTGAAATTATTGGATTGCAAGAGACCCAGTACTTC.

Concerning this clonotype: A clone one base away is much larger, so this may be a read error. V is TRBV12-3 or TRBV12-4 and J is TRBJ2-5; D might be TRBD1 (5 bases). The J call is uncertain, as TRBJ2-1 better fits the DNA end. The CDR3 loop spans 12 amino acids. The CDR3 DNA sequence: TGTGCCAGCCGAGAAGGGGAAGAGACCCAGTTCTTC. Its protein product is CASREGEETQFF.

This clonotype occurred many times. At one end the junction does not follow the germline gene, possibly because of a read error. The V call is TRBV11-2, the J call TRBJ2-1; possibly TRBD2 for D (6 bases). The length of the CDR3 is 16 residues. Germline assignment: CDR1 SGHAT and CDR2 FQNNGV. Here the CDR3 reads CASSLGLTGSYNEQFF. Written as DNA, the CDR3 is TGTGCCAGCAGTTTAGGACTAACTGGCTCCTACAATGAGCAGTTCTTC.

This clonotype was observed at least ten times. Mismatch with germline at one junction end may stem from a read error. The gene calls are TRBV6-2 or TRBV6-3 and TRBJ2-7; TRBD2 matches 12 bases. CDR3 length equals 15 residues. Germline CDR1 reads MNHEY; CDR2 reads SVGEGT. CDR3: CASASSGRALISQCF. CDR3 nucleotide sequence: TGTGCCAGCGCCTCTAGCGGGAGGGCCCTCATATCTCAGTGCTTC.

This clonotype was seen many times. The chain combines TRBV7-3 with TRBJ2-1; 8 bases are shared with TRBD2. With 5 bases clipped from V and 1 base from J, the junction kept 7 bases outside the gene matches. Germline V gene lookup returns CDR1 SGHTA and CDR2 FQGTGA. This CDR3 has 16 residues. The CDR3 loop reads CASSLGGGGSYNEQFF. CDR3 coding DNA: TGTGCCAGCAGCCTGGGGGGCGGGGGGTCCTACAATGAGCAGTTCTTC.

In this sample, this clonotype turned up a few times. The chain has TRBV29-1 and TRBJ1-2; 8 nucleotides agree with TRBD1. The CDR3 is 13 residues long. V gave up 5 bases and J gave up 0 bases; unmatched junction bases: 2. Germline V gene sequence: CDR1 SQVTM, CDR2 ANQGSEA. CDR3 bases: TGCAGCGTTCGACAGGGGTCTAACTATGGCTACACCTTC. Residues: CSVRQGSNYGYTF.

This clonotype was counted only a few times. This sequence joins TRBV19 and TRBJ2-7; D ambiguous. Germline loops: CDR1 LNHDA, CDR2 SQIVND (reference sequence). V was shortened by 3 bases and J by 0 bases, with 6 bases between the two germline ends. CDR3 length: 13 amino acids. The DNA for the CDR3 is TGTGCCAGTAGTATCAGACGCTCCTACGAGCAGTACTTC. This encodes CASSIRRSYEQYF.

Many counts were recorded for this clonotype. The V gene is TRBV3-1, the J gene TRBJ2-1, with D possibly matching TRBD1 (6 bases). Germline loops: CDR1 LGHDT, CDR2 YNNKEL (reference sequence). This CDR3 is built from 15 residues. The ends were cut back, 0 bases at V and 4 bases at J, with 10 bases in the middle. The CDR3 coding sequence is TGTGCCAGCAGCCAAGACAGGGGAGATTACAATGAGCAGTTCTTC. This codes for CASSQDRGDYNEQFF.

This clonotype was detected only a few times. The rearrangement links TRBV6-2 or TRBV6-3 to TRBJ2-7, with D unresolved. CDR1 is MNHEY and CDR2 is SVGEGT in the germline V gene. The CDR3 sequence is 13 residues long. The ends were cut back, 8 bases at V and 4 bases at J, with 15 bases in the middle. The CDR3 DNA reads TGTGCCAGCCGCGCCTCTCTTTGGTACGAGCAGTACTTC. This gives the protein CASRASLWYEQYF.

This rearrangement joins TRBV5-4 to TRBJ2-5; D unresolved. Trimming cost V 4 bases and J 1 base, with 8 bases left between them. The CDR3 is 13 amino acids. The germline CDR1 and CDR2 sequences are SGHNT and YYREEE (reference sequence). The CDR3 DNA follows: TGTGCCAGCAGCCCAAACGCCCAAGAGACCCAGTACTTC. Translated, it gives CASSPNAQETQYF.

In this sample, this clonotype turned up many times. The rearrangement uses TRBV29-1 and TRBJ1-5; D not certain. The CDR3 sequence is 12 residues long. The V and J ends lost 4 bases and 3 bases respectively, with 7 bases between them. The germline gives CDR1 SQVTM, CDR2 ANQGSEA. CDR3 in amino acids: CSVGVHNQPQHF. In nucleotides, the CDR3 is TGCAGCGTTGGCGTTCACAATCAGCCCCAGCATTTT.

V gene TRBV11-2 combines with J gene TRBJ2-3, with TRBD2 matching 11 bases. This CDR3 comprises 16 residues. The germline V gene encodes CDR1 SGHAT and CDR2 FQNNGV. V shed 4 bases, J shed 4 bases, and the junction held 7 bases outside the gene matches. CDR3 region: CASSSPGLAVPDTQYF. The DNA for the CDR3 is TGTGCCAGCAGCTCTCCGGGACTAGCGGTACCAGATACGCAGTATTTT.

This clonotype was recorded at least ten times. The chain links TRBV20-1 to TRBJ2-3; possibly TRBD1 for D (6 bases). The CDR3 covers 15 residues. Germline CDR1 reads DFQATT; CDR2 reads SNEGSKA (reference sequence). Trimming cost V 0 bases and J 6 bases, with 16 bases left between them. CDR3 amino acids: CSARDLGTGRDTQYF. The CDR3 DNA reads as TGCAGTGCTAGAGATCTGGGAACAGGGCGGGATACGCAGTATTTT.